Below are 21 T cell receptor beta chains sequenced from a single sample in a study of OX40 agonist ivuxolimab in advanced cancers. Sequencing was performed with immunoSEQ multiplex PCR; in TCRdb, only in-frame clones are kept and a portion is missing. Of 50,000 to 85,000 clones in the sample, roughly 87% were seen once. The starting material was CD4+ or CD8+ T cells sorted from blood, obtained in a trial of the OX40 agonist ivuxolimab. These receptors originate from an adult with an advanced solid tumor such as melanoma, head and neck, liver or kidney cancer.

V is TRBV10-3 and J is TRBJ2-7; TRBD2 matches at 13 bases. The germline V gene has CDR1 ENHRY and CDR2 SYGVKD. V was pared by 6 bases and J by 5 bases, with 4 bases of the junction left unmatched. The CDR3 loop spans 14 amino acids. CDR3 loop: CAIRSGLAGDEQYF. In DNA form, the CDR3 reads TGTGCCATCAGATCTGGACTAGCGGGGGACGAGCAGTACTTC.

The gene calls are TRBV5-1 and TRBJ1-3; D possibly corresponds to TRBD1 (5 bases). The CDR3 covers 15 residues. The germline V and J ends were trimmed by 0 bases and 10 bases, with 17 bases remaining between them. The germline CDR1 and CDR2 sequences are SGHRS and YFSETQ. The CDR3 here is CASSLGDSHPSTIYF. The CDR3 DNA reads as TGCGCCAGCAGCTTGGGAGACAGCCATCCCTCGACCATATATTTT.

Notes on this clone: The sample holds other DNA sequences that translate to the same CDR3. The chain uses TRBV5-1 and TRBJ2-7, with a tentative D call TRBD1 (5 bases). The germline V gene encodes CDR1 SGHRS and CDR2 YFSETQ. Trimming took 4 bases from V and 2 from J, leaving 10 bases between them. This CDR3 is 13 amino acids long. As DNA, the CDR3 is TGCGCCAGCAGCCTTCAGGGCGCCTACGAGCAGTACTTC. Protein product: CASSLQGAYEQYF.

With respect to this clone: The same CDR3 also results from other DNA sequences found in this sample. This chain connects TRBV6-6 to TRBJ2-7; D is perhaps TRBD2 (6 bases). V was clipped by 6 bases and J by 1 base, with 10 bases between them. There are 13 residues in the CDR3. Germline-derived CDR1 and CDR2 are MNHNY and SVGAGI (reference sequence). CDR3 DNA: TGTGCCAGCAGCGCAAGCGGGTCCTACGAGCAGTACTTC. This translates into CASSASGSYEQYF.

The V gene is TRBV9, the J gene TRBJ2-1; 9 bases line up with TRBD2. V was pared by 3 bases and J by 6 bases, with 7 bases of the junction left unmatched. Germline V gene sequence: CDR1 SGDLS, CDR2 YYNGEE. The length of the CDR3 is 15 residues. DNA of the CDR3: TGTGCCAGCAGCGCACTAGCGGGTTCTTTCAATGAGCAGTTCTTC. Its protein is CASSALAGSFNEQFF.

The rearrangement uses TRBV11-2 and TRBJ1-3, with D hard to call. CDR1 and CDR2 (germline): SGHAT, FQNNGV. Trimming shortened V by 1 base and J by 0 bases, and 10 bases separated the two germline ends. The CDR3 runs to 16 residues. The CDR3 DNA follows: TGTGCCAGCAGCTTAGGTACAGACCTCTCTGGAAACACCATATATTTT. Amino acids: CASSLGTDLSGNTIYF.

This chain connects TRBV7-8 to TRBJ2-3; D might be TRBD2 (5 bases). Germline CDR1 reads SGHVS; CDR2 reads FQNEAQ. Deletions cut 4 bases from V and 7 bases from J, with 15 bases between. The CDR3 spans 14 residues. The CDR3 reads CASSSRRPQNTQYF. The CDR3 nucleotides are TGTGCCAGCAGCTCCCGGAGGCCCCAAAATACGCAGTATTTT.

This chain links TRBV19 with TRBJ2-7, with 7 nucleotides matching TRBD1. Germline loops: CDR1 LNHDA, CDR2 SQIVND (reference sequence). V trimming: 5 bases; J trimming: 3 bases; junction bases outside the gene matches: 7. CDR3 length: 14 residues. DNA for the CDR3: TGTGCCAGTAGTCACCGGGACAGAGACTACGAGCAGTACTTC. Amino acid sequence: CASSHRDRDYEQYF.

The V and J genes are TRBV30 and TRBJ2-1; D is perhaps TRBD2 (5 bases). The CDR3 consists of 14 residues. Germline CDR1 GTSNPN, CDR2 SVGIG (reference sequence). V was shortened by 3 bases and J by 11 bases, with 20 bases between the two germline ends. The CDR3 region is CAWSINQRTFQQFF. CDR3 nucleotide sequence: TGTGCCTGGAGCATCAACCAACGGACTTTTCAGCAGTTCTTC.

CDR3 sequence (DNA): TGTGCCAGCAGCCCACAGGGGGGCTCTGGAAACACCATATATTTT. Translation: CASSPQGGSGNTIYF. The gene calls are TRBV9 and TRBJ1-3; 8 nucleotides match TRBD1. There are 15 residues in the CDR3. The V segment lost 4 bases and the J segment 0 bases; nucleotides outside the gene matches: 3. Germline CDR1 and CDR2: SGDLS and YYNGEE.

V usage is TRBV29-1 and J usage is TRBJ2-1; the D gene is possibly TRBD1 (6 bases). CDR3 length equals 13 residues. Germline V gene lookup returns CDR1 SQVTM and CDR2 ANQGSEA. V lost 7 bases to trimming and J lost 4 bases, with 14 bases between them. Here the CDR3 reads CSAQGDTYNEQFF. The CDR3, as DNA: TGCAGCGCCCAAGGGGACACTTACAATGAGCAGTTCTTC.

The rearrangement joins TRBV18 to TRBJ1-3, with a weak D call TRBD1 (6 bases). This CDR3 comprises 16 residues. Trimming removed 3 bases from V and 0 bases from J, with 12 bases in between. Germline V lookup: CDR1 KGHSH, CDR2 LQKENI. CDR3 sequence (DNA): TGTGCCAGCTCACCGGGTACAGGGAGCTCTGGAAACACCATATATTTT. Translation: CASSPGTGSSGNTIYF. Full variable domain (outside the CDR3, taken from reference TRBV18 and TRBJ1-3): NAGVMQNPRHLVRRRGQEARLRCSPMKGHSHVYWYRQLPEEGLKFMVYLQKENIIDESGMPKERFSAEFPKEGPSILRIQQVVRGDSAAYFCASSPGTGSSGNTIYFGEGSWLTVV.

CDR3: CASSLVGSSYNEQFF. The CDR3 coding sequence is TGTGCCAGCAGCTTAGTGGGGAGCTCCTACAATGAGCAGTTCTTC. The chain has TRBV7-2 and TRBJ2-1; weak D call: TRBD2 (5 bases). CDR1 SGHTA and CDR2 FQGNSA come from the germline V gene. The ends were cut back, 1 base at V and 0 bases at J, with 7 bases in the middle. The CDR3 contains 15 residues.

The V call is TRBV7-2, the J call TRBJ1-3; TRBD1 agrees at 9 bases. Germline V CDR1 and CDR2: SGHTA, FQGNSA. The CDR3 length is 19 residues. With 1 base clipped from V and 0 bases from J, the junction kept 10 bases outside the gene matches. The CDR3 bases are TGTGCCAGCAGCTTAGGTCCTCCACAGGGGGCGAGCTCTGGAAACACCATATATTTT. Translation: CASSLGPPQGASSGNTIYF.

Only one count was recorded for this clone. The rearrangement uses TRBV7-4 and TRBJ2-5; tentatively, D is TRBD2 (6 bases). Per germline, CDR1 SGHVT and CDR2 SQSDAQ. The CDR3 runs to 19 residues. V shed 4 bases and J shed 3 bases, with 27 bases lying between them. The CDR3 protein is CASSWPGLIEEGVEETQYF. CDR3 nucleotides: TGTGCCAGCAGCTGGCCGGGACTCATAGAGGAAGGGGTGGAAGAGACCCAGTACTTC.

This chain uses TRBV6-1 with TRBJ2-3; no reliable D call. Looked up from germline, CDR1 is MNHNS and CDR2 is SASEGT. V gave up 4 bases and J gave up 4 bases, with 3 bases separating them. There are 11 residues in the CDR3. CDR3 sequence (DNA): TGTGCCAGCAGTGTGTCAGATACGCAGTATTTT. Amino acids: CASSVSDTQYF.

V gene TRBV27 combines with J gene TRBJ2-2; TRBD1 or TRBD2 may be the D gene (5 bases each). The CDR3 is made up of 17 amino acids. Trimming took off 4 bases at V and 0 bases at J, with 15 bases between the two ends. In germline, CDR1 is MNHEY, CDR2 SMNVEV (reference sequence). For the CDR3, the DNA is TGTGCCAGCAGTTCCCCCGGGGCTCCAGCGAACACCGGGGAGCTGTTTTTT. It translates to CASSSPGAPANTGELFF.

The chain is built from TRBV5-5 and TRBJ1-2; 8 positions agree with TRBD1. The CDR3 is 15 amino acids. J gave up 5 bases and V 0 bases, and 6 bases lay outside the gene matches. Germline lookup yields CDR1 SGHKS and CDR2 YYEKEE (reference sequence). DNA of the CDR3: TGTGCCAGCAGCTTGGGGGGACAGGCCGTATATGGCTACACCTTC. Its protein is CASSLGGQAVYGYTF.

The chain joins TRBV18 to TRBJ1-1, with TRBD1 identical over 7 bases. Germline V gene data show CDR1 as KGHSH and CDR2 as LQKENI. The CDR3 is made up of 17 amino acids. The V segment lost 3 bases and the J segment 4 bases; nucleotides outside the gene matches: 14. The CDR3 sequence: CASSPIPDRVLSTEAFF. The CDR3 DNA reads TGTGCCAGCTCACCCATTCCCGACAGGGTCTTAAGCACTGAAGCTTTCTTT.

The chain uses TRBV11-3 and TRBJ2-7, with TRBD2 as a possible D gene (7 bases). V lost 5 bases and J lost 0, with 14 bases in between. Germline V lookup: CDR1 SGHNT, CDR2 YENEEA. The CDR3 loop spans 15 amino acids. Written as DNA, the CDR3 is TGTGCCAGCAGCGTAGGGGGGGGTTCCTCCTACGAGCAGTACTTC. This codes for CASSVGGGSSYEQYF.

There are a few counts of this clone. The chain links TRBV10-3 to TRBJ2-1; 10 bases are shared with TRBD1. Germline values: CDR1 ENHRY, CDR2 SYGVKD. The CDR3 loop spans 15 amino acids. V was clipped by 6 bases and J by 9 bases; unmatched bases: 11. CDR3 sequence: CAISRDRGSNLEQFF. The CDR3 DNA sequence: TGTGCCATCAGCCGGGACAGGGGTTCCAATCTTGAGCAGTTCTTC.